The 28 T cell receptor beta chains below were found in one sample sequenced in a study of graft-versus-host responses after intestinal transplantation. These TCRs' antigens remain unknown. Produced via immunoSEQ multiplex PCR; TCRdb's table is partial and in-frame only. The profile shows about 96,000 clones, roughly 92% of them singletons. The specimen comprised unstimulated CD4+ T cells sorted from spleen or lymph node cells, sampled before intestinal transplant. The receptors originated from a human donor who received an intestinal transplant.

The rearrangement joins TRBV10-1 to TRBJ2-2, with D hard to call. Trimming removed 0 bases from V and 6 bases from J, with 8 bases in between. CDR3 size: 14 residues. Germline assignment: CDR1 WNHNN and CDR2 SYGVQD (reference sequence). CDR3 bases: TGCGCCAGCAGTGAGTCGAAGGCAGCCGGGGAGCTGTTTTTT. It encodes CASSESKAAGELFF.

The chain combines TRBV29-1 with TRBJ2-1; no reliable D call. The germline V and J ends were trimmed by 6 bases and 0 bases, with 6 bases remaining between them. This CDR3 spans 12 amino acids. Germline values: CDR1 SQVTM, CDR2 ANQGSEA. The CDR3 spells CSVGSSYNEQFF. CDR3 nucleotide sequence: TGCAGCGTAGGTAGCTCCTACAATGAGCAGTTCTTC.

The chain joins TRBV6-1 to TRBJ2-3; D possibly matches TRBD1 or TRBD2 (5 bases each). With 2 bases removed from V and 3 bases from J, the gap between germline ends came to 15 bases. In germline, CDR1 is MNHNS, CDR2 SASEGT. The CDR3 is made up of 16 amino acids. The CDR3 nucleotides are TGTGCCAGCAGTGAAATCGGGACCAGAACGACAGATACGCAGTATTTT. It is translated as CASSEIGTRTTDTQYF.

This clone was observed once. This chain joins TRBV5-1 and TRBJ2-5, with D perhaps matching TRBD2 (5 bases). Trimming shortened V by 4 bases and J by 5 bases, and 12 bases separated the two germline ends. Germline V CDR1 and CDR2: SGHRS, YFSETQ. The CDR3 is 13 residues long. CDR3 in amino acids: CASSNGGSETQYF. The CDR3 bases are TGCGCCAGCAGCAATGGAGGAAGCGAGACCCAGTACTTC. The full variable domain, completed using reference TRBV5-1 and TRBJ2-5, is KAGVTQTPRYLIKTRGQQVTLSCSPISGHRSVSWYQQTPGQGLQFLFEYFSETQRNKGNFPGRFSGRQFSNSRSEMNVSTLELGDSALYLCASSNGGSETQYFGPGTRLLVL.

The chain is built from TRBV4-1 and TRBJ2-1; 9 bases match TRBD2. The length of the CDR3 is 18 residues. Germline loops: CDR1 MGHRA, CDR2 YSYEKL. Trimming removed 4 bases from V and 0 bases from J; junction bases left unmatched: 10. The DNA for the CDR3 is TGCGCCAGCAGCCTCCCCCCTAGCGGGATACGCTCCTACAATGAGCAGTTCTTC. Amino acids: CASSLPPSGIRSYNEQFF.

The chain recombines TRBV10-3 with TRBJ2-2; D possibly corresponds to TRBD2 (6 bases). The CDR3 runs to 14 residues. Germline-derived CDR1 and CDR2 are ENHRY and SYGVKD. Trimming removed 4 bases from V and 1 base from J, with 7 bases in between. CDR3 coding DNA: TGTGCCATCAGTGGGGACTGGAACACCGGGGAGCTGTTTTTT. Its protein is CAISGDWNTGELFF.

This chain links TRBV10-1 with TRBJ2-3; D is possibly TRBD2 (6 bases). This CDR3 has 14 residues. CDR1 and CDR2 (germline): WNHNN, SYGVQD (reference sequence). Deletions cut 5 bases from V and 0 bases from J, with 9 bases between. CDR3 sequence: CASSKGTSTDTQYF. As DNA, the CDR3 is TGCGCCAGCAGTAAGGGGACTAGCACAGATACGCAGTATTTT.

The chain combines TRBV27 with TRBJ2-7; 9 nucleotides agree with TRBD1. Germline V CDR1 and CDR2: MNHEY, SMNVEV (reference sequence). The junction had 11 bases not matched to a gene; V was cut back by 7 bases and J by 4 bases. This CDR3 is built from 15 residues. The CDR3 nucleotides read TGTGCCAGCAATTGGGGGAGGGACAGGGTGTACGAGCAGTACTTC. As protein: CASNWGRDRVYEQYF.

This chain joins TRBV19 and TRBJ1-5; no clear D gene. The CDR3 spans 16 residues. Germline V gene lookup returns CDR1 LNHDA and CDR2 SQIVND (reference sequence). The V end lost 3 bases, the J end lost 0 bases, and 12 bases lay between the germline ends. CDR3 DNA: TGTGCCAGTAGTATCTGGCTGTCTAATAGCAATCAGCCCCAGCATTTT. Its translation is CASSIWLSNSNQPQHF.

V gene TRBV2 combines with J gene TRBJ2-7; no reliable D call. The V and J ends lost 7 bases and 4 bases respectively, with 14 bases between them. The CDR3 consists of 13 residues. Germline values: CDR1 SNHLY, CDR2 FYNNEI. In DNA, the CDR3 is TGTGCCAGCAACGGTAACGGCATTTACGAGCAGTACTTC. It is translated as CASNGNGIYEQYF.

The rearrangement links TRBV11-1 to TRBJ1-1, with no clear D. The CDR3 has 14 amino acids. The V end lost 1 base, the J end lost 2 bases, and 8 bases lay between the germline ends. Germline-derived CDR1 and CDR2 are SGHAT and FQDESV (reference sequence). This chain's CDR3 is CASSLVAGNTEAFF. CDR3 in DNA: TGTGCCAGCAGCTTAGTGGCAGGAAACACTGAAGCTTTCTTT.

The chain joins TRBV19 to TRBJ1-2; D is unclear. This CDR3 comprises 14 residues. Trimming took off 2 bases at V and 4 bases at J, with 11 bases between the two ends. Germline V gene data show CDR1 as LNHDA and CDR2 as SQIVND (reference sequence). The CDR3 DNA reads TGTGCCAGTAGTATAAGGCAACCTCTCTATGGCTACACCTTC. Residues: CASSIRQPLYGYTF.

The chain employs TRBV20-1 and TRBJ1-1; possibly TRBD1 for D (5 bases). CDR3 size: 11 residues. Looked up from germline, CDR1 is DFQATT and CDR2 is SNEGSKA (reference sequence). The ends were cut back, 8 bases at V and 10 bases at J, with 17 bases in the middle. The CDR3, as DNA: TGCAGTTCGAAACGGGACCGGCTAGCTTTCTTT. It yields the protein CSSKRDRLAFF.

The chain recombines TRBV11-3 with TRBJ2-7; weak D call: TRBD1 (5 bases). Germline lookup yields CDR1 SGHNT and CDR2 YENEEA. V lost 0 bases and J lost 4, with 7 bases in between. This CDR3 comprises 13 residues. CDR3 sequence (DNA): TGTGCCAGCAGCTTAGAGGCAGGGTACGAGCAGTACTTC. It codes for CASSLEAGYEQYF.

V is TRBV19 and J is TRBJ2-4; D perhaps matches TRBD2 (6 bases). Germline values: CDR1 LNHDA, CDR2 SQIVND (reference sequence). CDR3 length: 15 residues. V gave up 3 bases and J gave up 3 bases, with 12 bases separating them. CDR3 sequence reads: CASSIGAGRKNIQYF. The CDR3 DNA sequence: TGTGCCAGTAGTATCGGGGCGGGGCGCAAAAACATTCAGTACTTC. Together with reference TRBV19 and TRBJ2-4, the CDR3 gives the full variable domain: DGGITQSPKYLFRKEGQNVTLSCEQNLNHDAMYWYRQDPGQGLRLIYYSQIVNDFQKGDIAEGYSVSREKKESFPLTVTSAQKNPTAFYLCASSIGAGRKNIQYFGAGTRLSVL.

The CDR3 coding sequence is TGTGCCACCAGCAGAGATCGGGCCTCTGGAAACACCATATATTTT. Protein product: CATSRDRASGNTIYF. The chain employs TRBV15 and TRBJ1-3; D not certain. Per germline, CDR1 LNHNV and CDR2 YYDKDF (reference sequence). The CDR3 runs to 15 residues. Between the trimmed V and J ends, which lost 0 bases and 0 bases, there was a span of 6 bases.

The chain recombines TRBV4-2 with TRBJ2-1; TRBD2 matches at 7 bases. The CDR3 consists of 16 residues. The trim removed 1 base at V and 8 bases at J, leaving 11 bases unmatched. Germline CDR1 and CDR2: LGHNA and YNFKEQ. The DNA for the CDR3 is TGTGCCAGCAGCCAAGTTTTTGCGGGAGCTAGCTATGAGCAGTTCTTC. Amino acids: CASSQVFAGASYEQFF.

This chain joins TRBV18 and TRBJ2-2; TRBD2 matches 9 bases. Germline V lookup: CDR1 KGHSH, CDR2 LQKENI. The V and J ends lost 6 bases and 1 base, in that order; junction bases with no gene match: 12. CDR3 size: 18 residues. The CDR3 DNA reads as TGTGCCAGCTCCTATAGGTTAGCGGGAGCATTGAACACCGGGGAGCTGTTTTTT. This translates into CASSYRLAGALNTGELFF.

This chain uses TRBV2 with TRBJ2-4; D ambiguous. Per the germline V gene, CDR1 is SNHLY and CDR2 is FYNNEI. The CDR3 has 16 residues. V lost 8 bases, J lost 0 bases, and 17 bases lay in between. In DNA form, the CDR3 reads TGTGCCAGCCGGCCGCAGGTCCTTACAGCCAAAAACATTCAGTACTTC. Protein: CASRPQVLTAKNIQYF.

V is TRBV10-3 and J is TRBJ2-2, with TRBD2 as a possible D gene (6 bases). CDR1 ENHRY and CDR2 SYGVKD come from the germline V gene. The CDR3 sequence is 15 residues long. V lost 3 bases and J lost 7, with 15 bases in between. In DNA form, the CDR3 reads TGTGCCATCAGTGACCCGGGGGAAAAGGGCGGGGAGCTGTTTTTT. This translates into CAISDPGEKGGELFF.

V is TRBV5-1 and J is TRBJ2-1; TRBD2 agrees at 8 bases. The CDR3 is 15 amino acids. The V segment lost 5 bases and the J segment 3 bases; nucleotides outside the gene matches: 7. Germline assignment: CDR1 SGHRS and CDR2 YFSETQ. The CDR3 region has the DNA TGCGCCAGCAGGCTAGTAGCGGGGTACTACAATGAGCAGTTCTTC. Protein sequence: CASRLVAGYYNEQFF.

The gene calls are TRBV20-1 and TRBJ2-4; no firm D call. Trimming cost V 6 bases and J 9 bases, with 9 bases left between them. Germline CDR1 reads DFQATT; CDR2 reads SNEGSKA (reference sequence). The CDR3 is made up of 10 amino acids. The CDR3 loop is CSADFSIQYF. DNA of the CDR3: TGCAGTGCAGATTTTAGCATTCAGTACTTC.

V is TRBV15 and J is TRBJ1-1; D gene ambiguous. The germline V gene has CDR1 LNHNV and CDR2 YYDKDF (reference sequence). This CDR3 contains 12 residues. Trimming shortened V by 4 bases and J by 7 bases, and 10 bases separated the two germline ends. In nucleotides, the CDR3 is TGTGCCACCAGCACTCAATTGGGTGAAGCTTTCTTT. Translated, it gives CATSTQLGEAFF.

This sequence joins TRBV6-1 and TRBJ2-1; no clear D. The CDR3 runs 15 residues. V lost 7 bases and J 0 bases, leaving 13 bases between the germline ends. Germline V gene sequence: CDR1 MNHNS, CDR2 SASEGT. The CDR3 loop reads CASTPRLHSYNEQFF. The CDR3 DNA is TGTGCCAGCACCCCAAGACTCCACTCCTACAATGAGCAGTTCTTC.

The genes are TRBV19 and TRBJ2-7, with 12 bases that match TRBD2. Germline V gene lookup returns CDR1 LNHDA and CDR2 SQIVND (reference sequence). This CDR3 has 13 residues. J was trimmed by 1 base and V by 11 bases; bases with no gene match: 3. The CDR3 loop reads CAVGLAGSYEQYF. In DNA form, the CDR3 reads TGTGCCGTCGGACTAGCGGGGTCCTACGAGCAGTACTTC.

The CDR3 region is CASSQSWASGLSDTQYF. CDR3 bases: TGTGCCAGCAGCCAATCGTGGGCTAGCGGACTATCCGATACGCAGTATTTT. The chain uses TRBV16 and TRBJ2-3, with 7 nucleotides matching TRBD2. CDR3 length: 17 residues. V lost 0 bases, J lost 6 bases, and 12 bases stayed unmatched. The germline V gene encodes CDR1 KGHSY and CDR2 FQNENV.

The chain combines TRBV25-1 with TRBJ1-2; D gene ambiguous. This CDR3 is 12 amino acids long. V lost 3 bases and J 4 bases, leaving 6 bases between the germline ends. Looked up from germline, CDR1 is MGHDK and CDR2 is SYGVNS. CDR3 in amino acids: CASSDIPYGYTF. The CDR3 DNA follows: TGTGCCAGCAGTGACATCCCCTATGGCTACACCTTC.

V and J are TRBV10-1 and TRBJ2-3, with D possibly being TRBD1 (5 bases). CDR1 and CDR2 from the germline V gene are WNHNN and SYGVQD (reference sequence). The CDR3 is 13 residues long. The V gene lost 6 bases and the J gene lost 6 bases, with 13 bases spanning the gap. The DNA of the CDR3 is TGCGCCAGCAGCCTGCAAGGGGCGGATACGCAGTATTTT. Its translation is CASSLQGADTQYF.